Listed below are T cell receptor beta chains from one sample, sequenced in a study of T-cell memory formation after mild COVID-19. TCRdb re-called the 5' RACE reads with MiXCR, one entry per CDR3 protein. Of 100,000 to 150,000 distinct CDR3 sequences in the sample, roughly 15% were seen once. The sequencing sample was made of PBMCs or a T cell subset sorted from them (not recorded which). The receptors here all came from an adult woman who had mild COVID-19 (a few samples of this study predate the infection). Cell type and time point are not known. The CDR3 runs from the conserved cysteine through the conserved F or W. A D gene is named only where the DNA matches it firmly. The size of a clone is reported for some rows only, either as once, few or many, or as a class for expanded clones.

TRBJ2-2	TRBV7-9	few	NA	TGTGCCAGCAGCCCGCCTCAGGGGAACACCGGGGAGCTGTTTTTT	CASSPPQGNTGELFF
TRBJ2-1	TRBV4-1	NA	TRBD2	TGCGCCAGCAGCCAAGATCCCCGGACTAGGTCCAATGAGCAGTTCTTC	CASSQDPRTRSNEQFF
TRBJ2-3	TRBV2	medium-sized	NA	TGTGCCAGCAGTCCAGGGACGGGAAGCACAGATACGCAGTATTTT	CASSPGTGSTDTQYF
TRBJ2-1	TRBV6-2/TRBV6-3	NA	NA	TGTGCCAGCAGCCTATATGTGAGTGAGCAGTTCTTC	CASSLYVSEQFF
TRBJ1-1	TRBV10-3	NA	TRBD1	TGTGCCATCAGTGGTTGGATCCCGGGACAGGTGAACACTGAAGCTTTCTTT	CAISGWIPGQVNTEAFF
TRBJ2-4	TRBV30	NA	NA	TGTGCCTGGAGTAAAGTAAAAAACATTCAGTACTTC	CAWSKVKNIQYF
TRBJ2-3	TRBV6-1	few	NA	TGTGCCAGCAGGGAACCCACAGATACGCAGTATTTT	CASREPTDTQYF
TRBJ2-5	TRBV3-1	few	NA	TGTGCCAGCAGCCGTGGGAGAACGGAGACCCAGTACTTC	CASSRGRTETQYF
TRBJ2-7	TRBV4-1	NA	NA	TGCGCCAGCAGCCAAGCTACTCCCTACGAGCAGTACTTC	CASSQATPYEQYF
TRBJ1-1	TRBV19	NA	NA	TGTGCCAGTAGTATGGGGATCCTGAACACTGAAGCTTTCTTT	CASSMGILNTEAFF
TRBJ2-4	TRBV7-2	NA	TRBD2	TGTGCCAGAAGCTTAGAAGCGGGAATAGCCAAAAACATTCAGTACTTC	CARSLEAGIAKNIQYF
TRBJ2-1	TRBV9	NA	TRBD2	TGTGCCAGCAGCGTAAACCTCGACGGGGGGGCCCTACATGAGCAGTTCTTC	CASSVNLDGGALHEQFF
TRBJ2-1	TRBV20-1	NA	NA	TGCAGTGCTGAAGGGGGACTTAAAGGGAACAATGAGCAGTTCTTC	CSAEGGLKGNNEQFF
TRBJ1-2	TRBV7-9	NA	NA	TGTGCCAGCATACCGGACAGAGTTAACTATGGCTACACCTTC	CASIPDRVNYGYTF
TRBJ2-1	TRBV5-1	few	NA	TGCGCCAGCAGCTTGGAGGCAGGGCCATCCGGTGAGCAGTTCTTC	CASSLEAGPSGEQFF
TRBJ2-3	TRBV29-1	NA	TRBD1	TGCAGCGTTACCCCTCCAGGGGGTTACACAGATACGCAGTATTTT	CSVTPPGGYTDTQYF
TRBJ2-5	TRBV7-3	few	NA	TGTGCCAGCAGCTTAGTTCCGGGAGTAGGCGGGACCCAGTACTTC	CASSLVPGVGGTQYF
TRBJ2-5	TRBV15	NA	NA	TGTGCCACCAGCAGGGGGGTGGGGGTTGCTGAGACCCAGTACTTC	CATSRGVGVAETQYF
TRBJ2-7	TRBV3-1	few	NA	TGTGCCAGCAGCCAAGGTTACAGCGGCTACGAGCAGTACTTC	CASSQGYSGYEQYF
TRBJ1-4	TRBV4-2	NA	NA	TGTGCCAGCAGCGGAGTAGGGGAGGATGAAAAACTGTTTTTT	CASSGVGEDEKLFF
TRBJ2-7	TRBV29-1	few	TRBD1	TGCAGCGCTCTTATACCGGGACAGGGGGCTAACGAGCAGTACTTC	CSALIPGQGANEQYF
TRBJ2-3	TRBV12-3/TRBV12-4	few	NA	TGTGCCAGCAGGATGACTAGGAGAGGGGGAGATACGCAGTATTTT	CASRMTRRGGDTQYF
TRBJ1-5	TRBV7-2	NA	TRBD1	TGTGCCAGCAGCACAGGGACAGGGGAGGGCAATCAGCCCCAGCATTTT	CASSTGTGEGNQPQHF
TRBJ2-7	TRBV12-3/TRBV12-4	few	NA	TGTGCCAGCACTGCGCATAGCTCCTACGAGCAGTACTTC	CASTAHSSYEQYF
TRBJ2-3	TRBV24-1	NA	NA	TGTGCCACCAGTGTCGGGGTCGCGCAGTATTTT	CATSVGVAQYF
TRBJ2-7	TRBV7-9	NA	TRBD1	TGTGCCAGCAGCGCCGTTGCCTCCCGGGACAGTTATCCCTACGAGCAGTACTTC	CASSAVASRDSYPYEQYF
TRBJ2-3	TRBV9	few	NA	TGTGCCAGCAGCTCCGAGTCGGGACCAGATACGCAGTATTTT	CASSSESGPDTQYF
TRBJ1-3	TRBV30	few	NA	TGTGCCTGTAGGGATCAGGCCGTCTCTGGAAACACCATATATTTT	CACRDQAVSGNTIYF
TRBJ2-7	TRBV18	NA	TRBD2	TGTGCCAGCTCACCACCGGGCGGGAGTACGCAGTACTTC	CASSPPGGSTQYF
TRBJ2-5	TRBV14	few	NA	TGTGCCAGCAGCCAAGACAAGGGAGGTTGGCAGGGACAAGAGACCCAGTACTTC	CASSQDKGGWQGQETQYF
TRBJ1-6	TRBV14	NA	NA	TGTGCCAGCAGCCAAGGCGGGGTCTATAATTCACCCCTCCACTTT	CASSQGGVYNSPLHF
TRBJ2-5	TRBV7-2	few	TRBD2	TGTGCCAGCAGCCTAGGGACTAGCAGAGAGACCCAGTACTTC	CASSLGTSRETQYF
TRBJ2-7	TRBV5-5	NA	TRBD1	TGTGCCAGCAGCTTGGTCCCCGGGACAGGGTCCTACGAGCAGTACTTC	CASSLVPGTGSYEQYF
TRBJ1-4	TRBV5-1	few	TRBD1	TGCGCCAGCAGCGACCAGGGGGCTAATGAAAAACTGTTTTTT	CASSDQGANEKLFF
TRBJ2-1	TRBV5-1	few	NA	TGCGCCAGCAGCTTGAATGGGGTGGCGAATGAGCAGTTCTTC	CASSLNGVANEQFF
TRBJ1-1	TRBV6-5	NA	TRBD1	TGTGCCAGCAGTCCCCCTCCTGGACAGGCTCACACTGAAGCTTTCTTT	CASSPPPGQAHTEAFF